The T cell receptor beta chain described here comes from a study of CD8 T cells in Susac syndrome. When the RNA was reverse transcribed, random hexamers were used with an input of about 0.5 to 1 ug. Each CDR3 protein is one row after TCRdb ran MiXCR on the immunoSEQ multiplex PCR reads. There are 100,000 to 150,000 distinct CDR3 sequences in the sample; 85% to 95% occur only once, and approximately 0.3% lies in the top ten. This clonotype was picked up one time. CDR3 length: 15 residues. The germline gives CDR1 SEHNR, CDR2 FQNEAQ (reference sequence). Trimming took off 2 bases at V and 2 bases at J, with 12 bases between the two ends.

The chain is built from TRBV7-9 and TRBJ1-2; D is uncertain. The specimen was CD8+ T cells from PBMCs. This TCR was sampled from a human donor with multiple sclerosis. In DNA form, the CDR3 reads TGTGCCAGCAGCTTAAGGAGCGTCTTAAACTATGGCTACACCTTC. Translated, it gives CASSLRSVLNYGYTF.